This TCR beta chain stems from a study of early T cells in non-severe SARS-CoV-2 infection. On the study more broadly: The authors sequenced bulk RNA from unsorted whole blood, leaving chains unpaired.

There are many counts of this clonotype. Looked up from germline, CDR1 is SNHLY and CDR2 is FYNNEI. The CDR3 loop spans 14 amino acids. V lost 2 bases and J 6 bases, leaving 11 bases between the germline ends. Separate cDNA molecules each had unique molecular identifiers attached to them. MiXCR, run by TCRdb on the 5' RACE reads, gives a single entry per CDR3 protein. The sample shows roughly 34,000 distinct CDR3 sequences, 5.5% to 7.5% of them seen only once. J is TRBJ1-5 and V is TRBV2, with D hard to call. The sequenced sample was whole blood. The clonotype was recovered from an adult who was a healthcare worker with PCR-confirmed SARS-CoV-2 infection or an uninfected control (not recorded which). CDR3: CASSESTVRQPQHF. As DNA, the CDR3 is TGTGCCAGCAGTGAATCGACCGTTCGTCAGCCCCAGCATTTT.